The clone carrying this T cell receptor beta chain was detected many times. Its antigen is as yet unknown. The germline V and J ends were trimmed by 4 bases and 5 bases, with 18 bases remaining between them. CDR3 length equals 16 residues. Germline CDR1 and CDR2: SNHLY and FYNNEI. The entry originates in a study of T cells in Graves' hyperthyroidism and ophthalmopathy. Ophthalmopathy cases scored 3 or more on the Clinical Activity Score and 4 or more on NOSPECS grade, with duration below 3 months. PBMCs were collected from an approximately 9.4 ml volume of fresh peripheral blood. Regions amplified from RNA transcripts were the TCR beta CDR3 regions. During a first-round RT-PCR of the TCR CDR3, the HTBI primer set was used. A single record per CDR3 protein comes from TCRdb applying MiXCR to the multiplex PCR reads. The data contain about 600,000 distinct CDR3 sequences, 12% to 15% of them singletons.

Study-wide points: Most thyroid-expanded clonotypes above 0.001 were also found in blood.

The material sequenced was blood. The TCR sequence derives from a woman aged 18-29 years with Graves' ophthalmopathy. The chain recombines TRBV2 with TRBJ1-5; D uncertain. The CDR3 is CASSGAGSLTDQPQHF. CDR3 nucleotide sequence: TGTGCCAGCAGTGGTGCCGGGAGTCTGACGGATCAGCCCCAGCATTTT.